The entry that follows covers one T cell receptor beta chain sequence. The data were taken from a study of CD8 T cells in Susac syndrome. Trimming stripped 0 bases from V and 10 bases from J, with 15 bases between. Germline-derived CDR1 and CDR2 are SQVTM and ANQGSEA. The CDR3 is made up of 13 amino acids. An amount of RNA that ranged from roughly 0.5 to 1 ug was reverse transcribed with random hexamers. TCRdb re-analysed the immunoSEQ multiplex PCR reads in MiXCR, keeping a single row per CDR3 protein. The profile shows under 150,000 distinct CDR3 sequences, 90% to 95% of them singletons. The clonotype originates from a human donor with multiple sclerosis. The V gene is TRBV29-1, the J gene TRBJ1-1; the D is unclear. Sequencing was performed on CD4+ T cells from PBMCs. The CDR3 DNA follows: TGCAGCGTTGAAGATCGTGGAGGGTGGGGAGCTTTCTTT. This encodes CSVEDRGGWGAFF.